The clone carrying this T cell receptor beta chain was seen a handful of times. Its antigen remains unknown. The sample originates from a study of cytomegalovirus exposure and HLA in healthy donors. Overall study: Most donors, 81% of approximately 400 genotyped, fell in the Caucasian-associated ancestry cluster. Study-level points and caveats: Later analysis demonstrated an association between a missense DCLRE1C variant and TCR beta V- and J-gene trimming. Some TCR beta chains (164 of them) were listed as cytomegalovirus-associated. Being indistinguishable, some V segments were excluded, TRBV6-2 and TRBV6-3 among them.

The PCR used 60 Vbeta and 13 Jbeta primers. The protocol was immunoSEQ multiplex PCR, while the TCRdb copy is restricted to in-frame clones and leaves out a portion. The sample has approximately 200,000 clones, 82% seen once. Germline trimming cut 3 bases from V and 3 bases from J; bases unmatched to any gene: 15. Germline loops: CDR1 SGHRS, CDR2 YFSETQ. CDR3 length: 18 amino acids. V is TRBV5-1 and J is TRBJ2-7; 10 bases agree with TRBD2. The sequenced sample consisted of PBMCs. The clonotype was recovered from a woman in her forties or fifties in good health and CMV-seropositive. The CDR3 DNA sequence: TGCGCCAGCAGCTGGGGAGGTTGGCTAGCGGGGGCCAACTACGAGCAGTACTTC. It is translated as CASSWGGWLAGANYEQYF. Full variable domain (outside the CDR3, taken from reference TRBV5-1 and TRBJ2-7): KAGVTQTPRYLIKTRGQQVTLSCSPISGHRSVSWYQQTPGQGLQFLFEYFSETQRNKGNFPGRFSGRQFSNSRSEMNVSTLELGDSALYLCASSWGGWLAGANYEQYFGPGTRLTVT.